This TCR beta chain was retrieved from a study of monozygotic twins with inflammatory bowel disease. Study results and caveats: IBD patients exhibited fewer clonotypes shared with other individuals than healthy twins, particularly with disease activity.

Both TCRalpha and TCRbeta cDNA were subjected to two nested PCRs lasting around 15 and 9 cycles. TCRdb reanalyzed the 5' RACE reads and collapses them to one entry per CDR3 protein, without DNA. This sample carries approximately 140,000 distinct CDR3 sequences, with 2% to 3% going to the ten biggest clones. The CDR3 has 15 amino acids. CDR1 is MNHEY and CDR2 is SVGAGI in the germline V gene. In regard to this clonotype: The antigen remains unidentified.

The genes are TRBV6-5 and TRBJ2-7; absent DNA, TCRdb's TRBD2 call cannot be checked. The specimen sequenced was blood. The source is a human donor with ulcerative colitis or Crohn's disease, or a healthy co-twin of an affected twin (not recorded which). CDR3 loop: CASRRESRSRNEQYF.